This TCR beta chain derives from a study of spatial heterogeneity in lung cancer. At the level of the study: Detected sequences consistently included more beta-chain ones than alpha-chain ones. Study observations and caveats: There were more appearances of ubiquitous expanded tumor TCRs in blood at resection than at follow-up.

The CDR3 sequence is 15 residues long. Unmatched junction bases numbered 10, after V lost 5 bases and J lost 9 bases. The germline CDR1 and CDR2 sequences are MDHEN and SYDVKM. This clonotype was observed many times. Its target is not known. Individual TCR cDNA molecules each bore their own unique molecular identifier. In TCRdb, the 5' RACE reads were re-called with MiXCR into one record per CDR3 protein. This table holds approximately 3,200 distinct CDR3 sequences, 16% found once. This sample's time point: sample taken at primary tumor resection. Unsorted tumor, nontumor lung tissue or cryopreserved PBMC supplied the whole RNA. A total of roughly 72 untreated early-stage non-small cell lung cancer patients served as donors.

The sequence was collected from a female donor with early-stage non-small cell lung cancer. The chain links TRBV28 to TRBJ2-1; 10 bases align to TRBD2. This sample comprised PBMCs, obtained at surgery. DNA for the CDR3: TGTGCCAGCAGTCCCTCTCTAGCGGGAGTTGGTGAGCAGTTCTTC. Translation gives CASSPSLAGVGEQFF. Together with reference TRBV28 and TRBJ2-1, the CDR3 gives the full variable domain: DVKVTQSSRYLVKRTGEKVFLECVQDMDHENMFWYRQDPGLGLRLIYFSYDVKMKEKGDIPEGYSVSREKKERFSLILESASTNQTSMYLCASSPSLAGVGEQFFGPGTRLTVL.